The source of this T cell receptor (beta chain) is a study of T cell responses to AZD1222 COVID-19 vaccine. Overall study: Samples with a second dose at about 4 or about 12 weeks were pooled together. General study findings and limits: The donor group comprised mostly white British people and more females; the analysis possibly underestimated clonal diversity. Within unmutated variant regions lay the reported targets of nearly half of spike-specific TCRs. No repertoire was sampled before or during the peak T cell response, only after it.

Turning to this clone: The target antigen is unknown.

Sequencing was performed with immunoSEQ multiplex PCR; in TCRdb, only in-frame clones are kept and a portion is missing. The sample includes 140,000 to 150,000 clones, 88% of them seen just once. V lost 2 bases to trimming and J lost 1 base; unmatched junction nucleotides: 4. Germline V CDR1 and CDR2: MNHEY, SVGAGI. The CDR3 totals 16 residues. The chain is built from TRBV6-5 and TRBJ2-2; 7 nucleotides agree with TRBD1. The material was peripheral blood, obtained on day 0 of AZD1222 vaccination. The receptor was derived from an adult in good health. The CDR3: CASSYGRQGNTGELFF. The CDR3 DNA reads TGTGCCAGCAGTTACGGGAGACAGGGGAACACCGGGGAGCTGTTTTTT.